Here is one T cell receptor (beta chain) with its context. This sample was included in a study of patients and donors after allogeneic stem cell transplantation. Germline assignment: CDR1 SGHRS and CDR2 YFSETQ. This CDR3 has 13 amino acids. V gave up 2 bases and J gave up 4 bases, with 10 bases separating them. MiXCR, applied by TCRdb to the RT-PCR reads, yields one record per CDR3 protein. The sample holds approximately 200,000 distinct CDR3 sequences, around two fifths seen once. Sequenced sample: blood, either unsorted or a sorted T cell fraction (not recorded which). This receptor was obtained from a human donor who was either an allogeneic HSCT recipient or a stem cell or donor lymphocyte infusion donor (not recorded which). It is not recorded whose cells these are; they may come from a transplant donor. V and J are TRBV5-1 and TRBJ2-7, with TRBD2 as a possible D gene (5 bases). The CDR3 DNA is TGCGCCAGCAGCTTAGAGACGGGATACGAGCAGTACTTC. Protein product: CASSLETGYEQYF.